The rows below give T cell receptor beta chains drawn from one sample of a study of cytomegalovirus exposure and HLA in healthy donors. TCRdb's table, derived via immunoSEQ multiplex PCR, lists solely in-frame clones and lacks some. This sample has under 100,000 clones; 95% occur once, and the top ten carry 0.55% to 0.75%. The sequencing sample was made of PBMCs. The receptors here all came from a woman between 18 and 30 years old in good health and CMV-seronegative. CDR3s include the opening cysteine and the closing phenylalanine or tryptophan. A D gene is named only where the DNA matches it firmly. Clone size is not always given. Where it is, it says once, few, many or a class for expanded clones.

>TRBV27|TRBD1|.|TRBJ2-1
CATYDRGLPHGFYNEQFF
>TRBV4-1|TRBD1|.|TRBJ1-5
CASSLSRDRGDQPQHF
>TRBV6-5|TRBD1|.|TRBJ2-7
CASSYSGTGWSEQYF
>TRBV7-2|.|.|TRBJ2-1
CASSPWSVRDNEQFF
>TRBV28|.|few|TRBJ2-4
CASSLQGAKNIQYF
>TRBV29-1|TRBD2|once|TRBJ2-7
CSVGVLGRSSYEQYF
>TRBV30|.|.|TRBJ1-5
CAWSGSRGRQPQHF
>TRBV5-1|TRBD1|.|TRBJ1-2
CASSDKRGQGINFGYTF
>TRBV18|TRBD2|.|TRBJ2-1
CASSPVEREGYNEQFF
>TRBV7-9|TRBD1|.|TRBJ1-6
CASSISDRGVLPLHF
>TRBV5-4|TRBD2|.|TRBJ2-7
CASSFGTSGIIQYF
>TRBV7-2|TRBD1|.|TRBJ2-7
CASSPDRGFYEQYF
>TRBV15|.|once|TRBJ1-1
CATSRDPGQLNTEAFF
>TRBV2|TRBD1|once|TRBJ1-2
CASSPLTGPRGYTF